These 32 T cell receptor beta chains came from one sample sequenced in a study of blood T cell repertoires in COVID-19. Libraries were prepared by immunoSEQ multiplex PCR; TCRdb keeps only in-frame clonotypes and omits some of them. Found here are about 140,000 clones, 70% to 90% of them singletons; the top ten hold around 5%. The sample consisted of peripheral blood. These receptors were taken from a human donor in a cohort sampled during active COVID-19.

Details on this clone: One junction end disagrees with the germline gene, perhaps due to a read error. CDR3 bases: TGTGCCAGCAGTCTACCAGGGGGCGGGGATAATAAAAAACTGTTTTTT. It codes for CASSLPGGGDNKKLFF. This chain uses TRBV5-5 with TRBJ1-4; 8 bases are a match to TRBD1. From germline, CDR1 is SGHKS and CDR2 YYEKEE (reference sequence). This CDR3 contains 16 residues.

This clone was seen a few times. V usage is TRBV5-6 and J usage is TRBJ1-1; the D gene is possibly TRBD1 (6 bases). The V gene's germline CDR1 is SGHDT and CDR2 YYEEEE. This CDR3 contains 12 residues. Trimming pared 4 bases from V and 8 bases from J, leaving 12 bases between. CDR3 DNA: TGTGCCAGCAGCCGCCTAGACAGGGAAGCTTTCTTT. Protein product: CASSRLDREAFF.

The chain is built from TRBV29-1 and TRBJ2-5; 9 bases align to TRBD1. V shed 6 bases and J 4 bases; nucleotides not matched to a gene: 6. The CDR3 covers 13 residues. Germline V gene data show CDR1 as SQVTM and CDR2 as ANQGSEA. CDR3 DNA: TGCAGCGTGGGACAGGGCCTCTTAGAGACCCAGTACTTC. Protein sequence: CSVGQGLLETQYF.

This chain joins TRBV27 and TRBJ2-1, with TRBD1 matching over 7 bases. J lost 4 bases, V lost 8 bases, and 14 bases had no gene match. This CDR3 is built from 16 residues. The germline gives CDR1 MNHEY, CDR2 SMNVEV (reference sequence). This chain's CDR3 is CASPAYRGTVYNEQFF. In nucleotides, the CDR3 is TGTGCCAGCCCCGCTTACAGGGGAACCGTTTACAATGAGCAGTTCTTC.

The chain joins TRBV19 to TRBJ1-4; TRBD1 matches at 7 bases. V lost 5 bases, J lost 5 bases, and 11 bases stayed unmatched. CDR1 and CDR2 (germline): LNHDA, SQIVND (reference sequence). There are 16 residues in the CDR3. The CDR3, as DNA: TGTGCCAGTAGTCCAGGACAGGCGCGCGACAATGAAAAACTGTTTTTT. This sequence encodes CASSPGQARDNEKLFF.

The J gene is TRBJ2-7, the V gene TRBV27; 11 nucleotides agree with TRBD2. CDR1 is MNHEY, CDR2 SMNVEV, per germline (reference sequence). CDR3 length: 20 amino acids. The junction had 20 bases not matched to a gene; V was cut back by 3 bases and J by 4 bases. The CDR3 DNA follows: TGTGCCAGCAGTTTCCGCTGGGAGACACCTACTAGCGGGAGAGAATACGAGCAGTACTTC. This translates into CASSFRWETPTSGREYEQYF.

The CDR3 spells CASSLEGAAIAGYTF. The CDR3 DNA reads TGTGCCAGCAGCTTGGAGGGGGCGGCTATTGCTGGCTACACCTTC. This chain uses TRBV5-6 with TRBJ1-2; 7 positions match TRBD1. V lost 0 bases to trimming and J lost 7 bases; unmatched junction nucleotides: 9. Germline assignment: CDR1 SGHDT and CDR2 YYEEEE. The CDR3 length is 15 residues.

J is TRBJ2-7 and V is TRBV7-8, with 8 bases fitting TRBD1. The CDR3 runs to 17 residues. Trimming cost V 1 base and J 2 bases; bases outside gene matches: 10. Looked up from germline, CDR1 is SGHVS and CDR2 is FQNEAQ. CDR3 amino acids: CASSLGPGGTGAYEQYF. As DNA, the CDR3 is TGTGCCAGCAGCTTAGGCCCTGGCGGGACAGGTGCCTACGAGCAGTACTTC. The variable domain in full, completed from reference TRBV7-8 and TRBJ2-7, reads GAGVSQSPRYKVAKRGQDVALRCDPISGHVSLFWYQQALGQGPEFLTYFQNEAQLDKSGLPSDRFFAERPEGSVSTLKIQRTQQEDSAVYLCASSLGPGGTGAYEQYFGPGTRLTVT.

The rearrangement links TRBV28 to TRBJ2-4, with 11 bases matching TRBD2. Germline trimming cut 3 bases from V and 0 bases from J; bases unmatched to any gene: 4. CDR3 length: 17 residues. CDR1 and CDR2 (germline): MDHEN, SYDVKM. The CDR3 reads CASSFPGLAVAKNIQYF. CDR3 in DNA: TGTGCCAGCAGTTTCCCGGGACTAGCGGTAGCCAAAAACATTCAGTACTTC.

The J gene is TRBJ2-7, the V gene TRBV29-1, with a weak D call TRBD2 (5 bases). The germline V gene has CDR1 SQVTM and CDR2 ANQGSEA. The CDR3 loop spans 12 amino acids. V was clipped by 4 bases and J by 2 bases, with 9 bases between them. CDR3 region: CSVGPGTYEQYF. The CDR3 nucleotides are TGCAGCGTTGGACCGGGGACCTACGAGCAGTACTTC.

The chain uses TRBV3-1 (or the pseudogene TRBV3-2) and TRBJ2-3; D might be TRBD2 (6 bases). The CDR3 has 16 amino acids. The ends were cut back, 4 bases at V and 3 bases at J, with 17 bases in the middle. CDR1 and CDR2 (germline): LGHDT, YNNKEL (reference sequence). The CDR3 spells CASSPLKGGGTDTQYF. CDR3 sequence (DNA): TGTGCCAGCAGCCCACTGAAGGGAGGAGGGACAGATACGCAGTATTTT.

V gene TRBV29-1 combines with J gene TRBJ2-5; 10 positions match TRBD2. The length of the CDR3 is 13 residues. With 4 bases clipped from V and 4 bases from J, the junction kept 3 bases outside the gene matches. Looked up from germline, CDR1 is SQVTM and CDR2 is ANQGSEA. The DNA of the CDR3 is TGCAGCGTTGGGGGGACTAGCGCAGAGACCCAGTACTTC. Protein sequence: CSVGGTSAETQYF.

The CDR3 DNA reads as TGTGCCAGCAGCAAGACATCCGCCAACACTGAAGCTTTCTTT. Translation: CASSKTSANTEAFF. V gene TRBV5-6 combines with J gene TRBJ1-1, with unresolved D. Germline V gene lookup returns CDR1 SGHDT and CDR2 YYEEEE. The V end was cut by 4 bases, the J end by 2 bases, with 12 bases between. This CDR3 region has 14 residues.

The chain links TRBV5-1 to TRBJ1-1, with D possibly matching TRBD1 (5 bases). CDR1 is SGHRS and CDR2 is YFSETQ in the germline V gene. The CDR3 has 14 residues. The ends were cut back, 0 bases at V and 5 bases at J, with 11 bases in the middle. The CDR3: CASSLEGRGTEAFF. Here the CDR3 DNA reads TGCGCCAGCAGCTTGGAAGGTAGGGGAACTGAAGCTTTCTTT.

The CDR3 sequence is CATSYRQGAFTEAFF. Here the CDR3 DNA reads TGTGCCACCAGCTACCGACAGGGGGCTTTCACTGAAGCTTTCTTT. The chain couples TRBV15 to TRBJ1-1, with 10 positions matching TRBD1. Germline V gene lookup returns CDR1 LNHNV and CDR2 YYDKDF (reference sequence). J lost 4 bases, V lost 5 bases, and 7 bases had no gene match. The CDR3 extends over 15 amino acids.

The gene calls are TRBV19 and TRBJ2-7; TRBD2 aligns across 7 bases. Losses at the gene ends were 4 bases for V and 4 bases for J; bases not matched to a gene: 10. CDR1 and CDR2 from the germline V gene are LNHDA and SQIVND (reference sequence). CDR3 size: 15 residues. For the CDR3, the DNA is TGTGCCAGTAGTACCACCGGGAGCGGGACTTACGAGCAGTACTTC. It codes for CASSTTGSGTYEQYF.

In this sample, this clone turned up once. The genes are TRBV2 and TRBJ2-7, with 9 bases fitting TRBD1. The ends lost 6 bases at V and 10 bases at J; junction bases unmatched: 13. The CDR3 is 14 amino acids. Per germline, CDR1 SNHLY and CDR2 FYNNEI. CDR3 in DNA: TGTGCCAGCAGCGCCGGGACAGGGCGCCTGAGTCAGTACTTC. This gives the protein CASSAGTGRLSQYF.

The chain has TRBV28 and TRBJ2-3; D is uncertain. Germline V gives CDR1 MDHEN, CDR2 SYDVKM. The CDR3 has 11 amino acids. V was cut by 0 bases and J by 8 bases, with 3 bases left in between. The CDR3 loop reads CASSLWATQYF. The CDR3 DNA reads as TGTGCCAGCAGTTTATGGGCTACGCAGTATTTT. Using reference TRBV28 and TRBJ2-3 for the parts outside the CDR3, the full variable domain is DVKVTQSSRYLVKRTGEKVFLECVQDMDHENMFWYRQDPGLGLRLIYFSYDVKMKEKGDIPEGYSVSREKKERFSLILESASTNQTSMYLCASSLWATQYFGPGTRLTVL.

This clone was counted between two and nine times. The chain employs TRBV19 and TRBJ2-5; a weak D match, TRBD1 (5 bases). This CDR3 is 14 amino acids long. Trimming left V 7 bases short and J 1 base short, with 13 bases between. From germline, CDR1 is LNHDA and CDR2 SQIVND (reference sequence). CDR3 protein: CASNDDRTQETQYF. Written as DNA, the CDR3 is TGTGCCAGTAATGATGACAGAACCCAAGAGACCCAGTACTTC.

The V and J genes are TRBV2 and TRBJ2-5; D gene unclear. Trimming took off 4 bases at V and 1 base at J, with 7 bases between the two ends. The CDR3 has 13 amino acids. Germline CDR1 is SNHLY and CDR2 is FYNNEI. The CDR3 region is CASSGGFQETQYF. The CDR3 bases are TGTGCCAGCAGTGGAGGCTTCCAAGAGACCCAGTACTTC.

The gene calls are TRBV27 and TRBJ1-6, with 8 bases matching TRBD1. Germline CDR1 is MNHEY and CDR2 is SMNVEV (reference sequence). This CDR3 has 15 residues. V lost 7 bases, J lost 5 bases, and 7 bases stayed unmatched. The CDR3 sequence: CASMLTGGNNSPLHF. The CDR3 nucleotides read TGTGCCAGCATGTTAACAGGGGGGAATAATTCACCCCTCCACTTT.

The chain has TRBV4-1 and TRBJ2-1, with 10 positions matching TRBD1. The V segment lost 4 bases and the J segment 6 bases; nucleotides outside the gene matches: 12. CDR3 length equals 17 residues. CDR1 MGHRA and CDR2 YSYEKL come from the germline V gene. In DNA, the CDR3 is TGCGCCAGCAGCCGAACCCACGGGACAGGGGTTTCCAATGAGCAGTTCTTC. Its translation is CASSRTHGTGVSNEQFF.

This clone was seen once. The chain is built from TRBV3-1 (or the pseudogene TRBV3-2) and TRBJ1-3; D unresolved. Between the trimmed V and J ends, which lost 5 bases and 8 bases, there was a span of 7 bases. The CDR3 contains 11 residues. The germline gives CDR1 LGHDT, CDR2 YNNKEL (reference sequence). This CDR3 reads CASSYFDTIYF. Here the CDR3 DNA reads TGTGCCAGCAGCTACTTCGACACCATATATTTT.

This chain joins TRBV27 and TRBJ2-6, with D possibly TRBD2 on 5 matching bases. This CDR3 has 16 residues. Germline V gives CDR1 MNHEY, CDR2 SMNVEV (reference sequence). The V gene lost 3 bases and the J gene lost 0 bases, with 9 bases spanning the gap. DNA for the CDR3: TGTGCCAGCAGTTTCATGCGGGTCTCTGGGGCCAACGTCCTGACTTTC. It yields the protein CASSFMRVSGANVLTF.

The chain couples TRBV12-3 or TRBV12-4 to TRBJ1-2; D unresolved. The ends were cut back, 6 bases at V and 9 bases at J, with 14 bases in the middle. The CDR3 totals 12 residues. CDR3 sequence: CASSPGGMRYTF. Written as DNA, the CDR3 is TGTGCCAGCAGCCCAGGAGGGATGCGCTACACCTTC.

The rearrangement links TRBV14 to TRBJ2-3, with 8 bases fitting TRBD1. With V trimmed by 4 bases and J by 4 bases, 10 bases remained unmatched. CDR3 length: 16 amino acids. Germline lookup yields CDR1 SGHDN and CDR2 FVKESK. The CDR3 spells CASSPRTGQWSDTQYF. CDR3 in DNA: TGTGCCAGCAGCCCTCGGACAGGGCAATGGTCAGATACGCAGTATTTT.

The genes are TRBV27 and TRBJ2-5; perhaps TRBD2 as D (6 bases). Trimming took 7 bases from V and 5 from J, leaving 14 bases between them. CDR1 is MNHEY, CDR2 SMNVEV, per germline (reference sequence). The CDR3 has 13 amino acids. In nucleotides, the CDR3 is TGTGCCAGCAAGCCCGGAGGGCTCGAGACCCAGTACTTC. Its protein product is CASKPGGLETQYF.

The chain recombines TRBV15 with TRBJ1-3; 7 nucleotides match TRBD1. The V and J ends lost 0 bases and 0 bases, in that order; junction bases with no gene match: 8. The CDR3 extends over 18 amino acids. Germline V gene data show CDR1 as LNHNV and CDR2 as YYDKDF (reference sequence). Written as DNA, the CDR3 is TGTGCCACCAGCAGAGATCGGATGACAGGGATCTCTGGAAACACCATATATTTT. This codes for CATSRDRMTGISGNTIYF.

This clone turned up a few times. The chain links TRBV10-3 to TRBJ1-6; 9 bases fit TRBD1. The germline gives CDR1 ENHRY, CDR2 SYGVKD. V was clipped by 4 bases and J by 5 bases; unmatched bases: 3. The CDR3 extends over 15 amino acids. The CDR3 DNA reads as TGTGCCATCAGTGTGGGGACAGGGAATAATTCACCCCTCCACTTT. Encoded protein: CAISVGTGNNSPLHF.

The chain links TRBV3-1 (or the pseudogene TRBV3-2) to TRBJ1-1; D is ambiguous. Between the trimmed V and J ends, which lost 0 bases and 4 bases, there was a span of 9 bases. Germline-derived CDR1 and CDR2 are LGHDT and YNNKEL (reference sequence). CDR3 length equals 14 residues. The CDR3 loop reads CASSQDPTVTEAFF. CDR3 DNA: TGTGCCAGCAGCCAAGATCCCACAGTCACTGAAGCTTTCTTT.

V usage is TRBV6-5 and J usage is TRBJ1-5, with D perhaps matching TRBD1 (5 bases). With 10 bases removed from V and 2 bases from J, the gap between germline ends came to 15 bases. The CDR3 totals 14 residues. The germline V gene has CDR1 MNHEY and CDR2 SVGAGI. CDR3 loop: CATSAQGGNQPQHF. The CDR3 DNA reads as TGTGCCACGAGTGCCCAGGGCGGCAATCAGCCCCAGCATTTT.

The table lists this clone with a count of one. The chain has TRBV24-1 and TRBJ2-3; 9 bases are shared with TRBD2. The V gene end was trimmed by 5 bases and the J gene end by 5 bases; junction bases not matched to a gene: 7. From germline, CDR1 is KGHDR and CDR2 SFDVKD. This CDR3 is built from 15 residues. CDR3 nucleotides: TGTGCCACCAGTGTTGGACTAGCGTTCGGAGATACGCAGTATTTT. Translated: CATSVGLAFGDTQYF.